Listed here is a single TCR beta chain. Trimming shortened V by 4 bases and J by 0 bases, and 22 bases separated the two germline ends. The germline gives CDR1 MNHEY, CDR2 SMNVEV (reference sequence). The CDR3 covers 19 residues. The sample comes from a study of blood T cell repertoires in COVID-19. Overall study: Sites across the United States, Italy and Spain contributed samples from acute and convalescent COVID-19. The analysed material was cDNA or gDNA that came from T cells, B-cell-depleted T cells, or PBMCs.

Per the authors' pipeline: Amplifying reference gene primers gave estimates of nucleated cell counts. Assay: immunoSEQ multiplex PCR; the TCRdb copy retains only in-frame clones and omits some. That table furnishes V, J and clone size, whereas the DNA furnished D and trimming. The sample has 240,000 or so clones, approximately 83% seen once. The chain is built from TRBV27 and TRBJ1-5; the D is unclear. The sequence was collected from a woman aged 25 to 39 who had recovered from COVID-19. The sample consisted of peripheral blood. CDR3 DNA: TGTGCCAGCAGTTGGCTCGCTCCGACCGGGGAATATAGCAATCAGCCCCAGCATTTT. Translated, it gives CASSWLAPTGEYSNQPQHF.